This is a list of T cell receptor beta chains from one sample in a study of cytomegalovirus exposure and HLA in healthy donors. The assay was immunoSEQ multiplex PCR, and TCRdb's table has in-frame clones only and misses some. The sample holds some 57,000 clones, over 60% seen once. The sample taken for sequencing was PBMCs. The receptors come from a young woman in good health and CMV-seronegative. The CDR3 runs from the conserved cysteine through the conserved F or W. A D gene is named only where the DNA matches it firmly. The size of a clone is reported for some rows only, either as once, few or many, or as a class for expanded clones.

>TRBV2|-|-
CASSGAGGNFLGETQYF
>TRBV7-3|-|TRBD2
CASSLTVPGLAGDNEQFF
>TRBV7-2|-|-
CASSRRQDPLQGYTF
>TRBV7-6|once|-
CASSPRQGSIDYGYTF
>TRBV10-3|-|-
CASNLQGSTEAFF
>TRBV5-1|-|TRBD2
CASSASTSGVPGNEQFF
>TRBV5-1|-|-
CASSFEGSGGGQPQHF
>TRBV5-1|-|TRBD2
CASSLDAGGGYTGELFF
>TRBV10-2|-|TRBD1
CASSDTPWGTGGLANTEAFF
>TRBV25-1|-|TRBD1
CASSVDRGPYNEQFF
>TRBV11-2|once|-
CASSPTEGAFGYGNTEAFF